Presented here are 20 T cell receptor beta chains from one specimen sequenced in a study of cytomegalovirus exposure and HLA in healthy donors. Vbeta (60) and Jbeta (13) primers were used in the PCR. Sequenced by immunoSEQ multiplex PCR; TCRdb stores in-frame clones only, minus some. In the table there are about 170,000 clones, approximately 72% of which are singletons. The sequenced sample consisted of PBMCs. The origin of the receptors is a female donor in good health and CMV-seronegative.

This chain connects TRBV6-5 to TRBJ1-2; 9 nucleotides match TRBD1. The CDR3 runs to 13 residues. The V gene's germline CDR1 is MNHEY and CDR2 SVGAGI. Trimming cost V 5 bases and J 8 bases; bases outside gene matches: 6. The CDR3 spells CASSAGQGIGYTF. The CDR3 DNA is TGTGCCAGCAGTGCGGGACAGGGAATCGGCTACACCTTC.

V and J are TRBV7-3 and TRBJ2-7, with 9 positions matching TRBD2. The CDR3 contains 15 residues. V lost 5 bases to trimming and J lost 5 bases; unmatched junction nucleotides: 10. Germline-derived CDR1 and CDR2 are SGHTA and FQGTGA. This CDR3 is CASSRGLAGFDEQYF. In DNA, the CDR3 is TGTGCCAGCAGCCGGGGGCTAGCGGGATTCGACGAGCAGTACTTC.

This clone turned up a few times. V gene TRBV2 combines with J gene TRBJ1-2; D not certain. The V gene lost 7 bases and the J gene lost 3 bases, with 12 bases spanning the gap. CDR3 length: 13 residues. Germline CDR1 is SNHLY and CDR2 is FYNNEI. The CDR3 region is CASMYASDYGYTF. For the CDR3, the DNA is TGTGCCAGCATGTACGCATCGGACTATGGCTACACCTTC.

This clone was observed a handful of times. V and J are TRBV10-3 and TRBJ1-2; D possibly corresponds to TRBD1 (6 bases). Looked up from germline, CDR1 is ENHRY and CDR2 is SYGVKD. V was shortened by 6 bases and J by 3 bases, with 8 bases between the two germline ends. This CDR3 has 12 amino acids. CDR3 DNA: TGTGCCATCAGCTCAGGGGACTATGGCTACACCTTC. Its protein product is CAISSGDYGYTF.

The rearrangement joins TRBV7-9 to TRBJ2-1; TRBD2 matches 7 bases. This CDR3 has 14 amino acids. The V and J ends lost 3 bases and 7 bases, in that order; junction bases with no gene match: 6. Germline V gives CDR1 SEHNR, CDR2 FQNEAQ (reference sequence). DNA of the CDR3: TGTGCCAGCAGCTTCGGACTAGTCGGAAATGAGCAGTTCTTC. Its translation is CASSFGLVGNEQFF.

This chain joins TRBV6-1 and TRBJ1-3, with TRBD1 matching over 9 bases. There are 16 residues in the CDR3. The germline V gene has CDR1 MNHNS and CDR2 SASEGT. The V and J ends lost 2 bases and 2 bases, in that order; junction bases with no gene match: 4. This chain's CDR3 is CASSERQGVTGNTIYF. The CDR3 bases are TGTGCCAGCAGTGAACGACAGGGGGTTACTGGAAACACCATATATTTT.

The rearrangement uses TRBV5-1 and TRBJ1-1; 8 bases agree with TRBD1. The CDR3 runs to 13 residues. The junction had 5 bases not matched to a gene; V was cut back by 7 bases and J by 3 bases. Germline-derived CDR1 and CDR2 are SGHRS and YFSETQ. CDR3 sequence: CASGHRGYTEAFF. In DNA, the CDR3 is TGCGCCAGCGGCCACAGGGGGTACACTGAAGCTTTCTTT.

The table lists this clone with a count of one. The chain uses TRBV7-5 and TRBJ1-3; the table calls TRBD1, which could not be checked here. TRBV7-5 is deemed a pseudogene. The CDR3 has 17 amino acids. The CDR3 protein is CVRSPPIWDRGGNTIYF. The CDR3 coding sequence is TGTGTCAGAAGCCCTCCTATTTGGGACAGGGGTGGAAACACCATATATTTT.

Concerning this clone itself: The same CDR3 also results from other DNA sequences found in this sample. This chain connects TRBV6-5 to TRBJ1-2, with D perhaps matching TRBD1 (6 bases). Trimming cost V 7 bases and J 2 bases, with 11 bases left between them. This CDR3 has 13 amino acids. CDR1 is MNHEY, CDR2 SVGAGI, per germline. CDR3: CASTRTGNYGYTF. CDR3 coding DNA: TGTGCCAGCACCCGTACAGGGAACTATGGCTACACCTTC.

This clone was detected a few times. The chain carries TRBV5-6 and TRBJ2-1; 7 nucleotides match TRBD1. CDR1 is SGHDT, CDR2 YYEEEE, per germline. Trimming at V came to 4 bases and at J to 1 base, leaving 8 bases not matched to a gene. This CDR3 spans 16 amino acids. The CDR3: CASSTLQGPSYNEQFF. CDR3 nucleotide sequence: TGTGCCAGCAGCACCTTACAGGGGCCGTCCTACAATGAGCAGTTCTTC.

The chain employs TRBV7-3 and TRBJ2-2; D gene unclear. The CDR3 has 12 amino acids. Germline values: CDR1 SGHTA, CDR2 FQGTGA. The V gene lost 5 bases and the J gene lost 5 bases, with 6 bases spanning the gap. The CDR3 spells CASSLRTGELFF. CDR3 sequence (DNA): TGTGCCAGCAGCCTGAGGACCGGGGAGCTGTTTTTT.

The genes are TRBV29-1 and TRBJ1-1; D uncertain. CDR1 and CDR2 (germline): SQVTM, ANQGSEA. Trimming removed 4 bases at V and 4 bases at J, with 4 bases between. The CDR3 is made up of 10 amino acids. CDR3 bases: TGCAGCGTTGGAGTCACTGAAGCTTTCTTT. It is translated as CSVGVTEAFF.

This clone occurred once. The rearrangement uses TRBV7-8 and TRBJ2-3; D gene uncertain. CDR1 SGHVS and CDR2 FQNEAQ come from the germline V gene. The V gene lost 1 base and the J gene lost 9 bases, with 11 bases spanning the gap. The CDR3 length is 13 residues. The CDR3 DNA sequence: TGTGCCAGCAGCTTAGACGGGTTTGGAACGCAGTATTTT. Its protein is CASSLDGFGTQYF.

The V gene is TRBV6-5, the J gene TRBJ2-7, with TRBD1 identical over 9 bases. The CDR3 length is 15 residues. Germline trimming cut 8 bases from V and 4 bases from J; bases unmatched to any gene: 12. Looked up from germline, CDR1 is MNHEY and CDR2 is SVGAGI. The CDR3 DNA follows: TGTGCCAGCCCCGAGACGGGACAGGGAGCGTACGAGCAGTACTTC. Translating it yields CASPETGQGAYEQYF.

Only a few counts were recorded for this clone. The chain couples TRBV2 to TRBJ2-7, with TRBD1 matching 8 bases. V lost 5 bases, J lost 7 bases, and 7 bases stayed unmatched. In germline, CDR1 is SNHLY, CDR2 FYNNEI. There are 13 residues in the CDR3. The CDR3, as DNA: TGTGCCAGCAGTACGACAGGGGAAAGTGAGCAGTACTTC. This codes for CASSTTGESEQYF.

This clone was detected a few times. The chain uses TRBV9 and TRBJ1-1, with D maybe TRBD1 (6 bases). The CDR3 contains 14 residues. The V gene's germline CDR1 is SGDLS and CDR2 YYNGEE. Trimming took 0 bases from V and 1 from J, leaving 7 bases between them. DNA for the CDR3: TGTGCCAGCAGCGTAGTAGGGGGGAACACTGAAGCTTTCTTT. It is translated as CASSVVGGNTEAFF. The variable domain in full, with the rest retrieved from reference TRBV9 and TRBJ1-1, is DSGVTQTPKHLITATGQRVTLRCSPRSGDLSVYWYQQSLDQGLQFLIQYYNGEERAKGNILERFSAQQFPDLHSELNLSSLELGDSALYFCASSVVGGNTEAFFGQGTRLTVV.

The chain links TRBV5-6 to TRBJ2-1; TRBD1 matches 7 bases. The J segment lost 8 bases and the V segment lost 0 bases, leaving 8 bases of the junction unmatched. CDR1 and CDR2 from the germline V gene are SGHDT and YYEEEE. The CDR3 runs 15 residues. The CDR3 region is CASSLGDLRGHEQFF. CDR3 in DNA: TGTGCCAGCAGCTTGGGGGACCTTAGGGGGCATGAGCAGTTCTTC. Complete variable domain (other parts from reference TRBV5-6 and TRBJ2-1): DAGVTQSPTHLIKTRGQQVTLRCSPKSGHDTVSWYQQALGQGPQFIFQYYEEEERQRGNFPDRFSGHQFPNYSSELNVNALLLGDSALYLCASSLGDLRGHEQFFGPGTRLTVL.

The chain links TRBV5-6 to TRBJ1-4; no definite D call. The V gene lost 5 bases and the J gene lost 5 bases, with 10 bases spanning the gap. Germline V lookup: CDR1 SGHDT, CDR2 YYEEEE. The length of the CDR3 is 13 residues. CDR3 DNA sequence: TGTGCCAGCAGGAGAGGCCTAAATGAAAAACTGTTTTTT. It is translated as CASRRGLNEKLFF. The entire variable domain, with the rest obtained from reference TRBV5-6 and TRBJ1-4, is as follows: DAGVTQSPTHLIKTRGQQVTLRCSPKSGHDTVSWYQQALGQGPQFIFQYYEEEERQRGNFPDRFSGHQFPNYSSELNVNALLLGDSALYLCASRRGLNEKLFFGSGTQLSVL.

CDR3 in amino acids: CASTETLAREQFF. The CDR3 nucleotides are TGTGCCAGCACAGAAACCCTGGCCAGGGAGCAGTTCTTC. The chain combines TRBV2 with TRBJ2-1; D ambiguous. The CDR3 has 13 residues. V was clipped by 7 bases and J by 10 bases, with 17 bases between them. The germline CDR1 and CDR2 sequences are SNHLY and FYNNEI.

The count of this clone is one. The chain employs TRBV6-1 and TRBJ1-2, with unresolved D. This CDR3 is 13 amino acids long. The germline gives CDR1 MNHNS, CDR2 SASEGT. Trimming removed 3 bases at V and 8 bases at J, with 13 bases between. The CDR3: CASSDGILRGYTF. The CDR3, as DNA: TGTGCCAGCAGTGACGGAATTCTGAGGGGCTACACCTTC.